Listed below are T cell receptor beta chains from one sample, sequenced in a study of CD8+CD57+ T cells in acquired aplastic anemia. One entry per CDR3 protein results from TCRdb running MiXCR on the reads. The table lists approximately 380,000 distinct CDR3 sequences, roughly 68% of them singletons. The sample comprised sorted CD4+, CD8+, or CD8+CD57+ T cells (not recorded which) from PBMCs. The receptors were sampled from a human donor in good health, serving as a control. Both conserved end residues are part of each CDR3. D genes are given only for firm matches. The size field is filled for only some rows; it gives once, few, many or a size class.

>TRBJ2-1|TRBV4-3|NA|TRBD2
CASSDRRGGYNEQFF
TGCGCCAGCAGTGACCGCCGGGGGGGGTACAATGAGCAGTTCTTC
>TRBJ1-2|TRBV7-2|once|NA
CASSPAVIRRHGAF
TGTGCCAGCAGCCCTGCCGTCATAAGGCGTCACGGGGCCTTC
>TRBJ1-1|TRBV2|once|TRBD1
CASSRYRGNTEAFF
TGTGCCAGCAGCCGTTACAGGGGGAACACTGAAGCTTTCTTT
>TRBJ1-6|TRBV7-6|NA|NA
CASSLTTVATAPLHF
TGTGCCAGCAGCTTAACCACAGTAGCTACTGCACCCCTCCACTTT
>TRBJ1-2|TRBV9|NA|NA
CASSLYGYTF
TGTGCCAGCAGCCTTTATGGCTACACCTTC
>TRBJ1-6|TRBV5-1|many|TRBD1
CASRAGTGGIPNSPLHF
TGCGCCAGCAGGGCCGGGACAGGGGGGATACCCAATTCACCCCTCCACTTT
>TRBJ2-7|TRBV7-2|many|NA
CASSLGSLSSYEQYF
TGTGCCAGCAGCTTAGGGTCCTTAAGCTCCTACGAGCAGTACTTC
>TRBJ1-1|TRBV20-1|once|NA
CSATPRGVGRTEAFF
TGCAGTGCTACACCGCGTGGGGTAGGGCGGACTGAAGCTTTCTTT
>TRBJ1-1|TRBV19|many|NA
CASNMEATNTEAFF
TGTGCCAGTAACATGGAGGCAACGAACACTGAAGCTTTCTTT
>TRBJ1-4|TRBV12-3/TRBV12-4|many|NA
CASSFQGLATNEKLFF
TGTGCCAGCAGTTTCCAGGGGCTTGCAACTAATGAAAAACTGTTTTTT
>TRBJ1-5|TRBV6-1|many|NA
CASSDRNNQPQHF
TGTGCCAGCAGTGACAGGAACAATCAGCCCCAGCATTTT
>TRBJ2-7|TRBV15|NA|NA
CATSRELVGDQYF
TGTGCCACCAGCAGAGAATTGGTTGGGGACCAGTACTTC
>TRBJ1-6|TRBV20-1|NA|NA
CSASGADTQNSPLHF
TGCAGTGCTAGCGGGGCAGATACGCAGAATTCACCCCTCCACTTT
>TRBJ1-5|TRBV12-3/TRBV12-4|NA|TRBD1
CASSLGRGPNQPQHF
TGTGCCAGCAGTTTGGGCAGGGGGCCTAATCAGCCCCAGCATTTT
>TRBJ2-5|TRBV12-3/TRBV12-4|NA|NA
CAISPSGDRGETQYF
TGTGCCATCAGTCCGTCGGGGGACCGCGGGGAGACCCAGTACTTC
>TRBJ2-5|TRBV7-3|NA|NA
CASSLMCVAPIHPYF
TGTGCCAGCAGCCTGATGTGCGTGGCACCAATTCACCCCTACTTC
>TRBJ2-1|TRBV7-2|NA|NA
CASSRAGGPNEQSF
TGTGCCAGCAGTCGCGCCGGGGGCCCCAATGAGCAGTCCTTC
>TRBJ2-3|TRBV6-5|many|TRBD1
CASRQTGLLDTQYF
TGTGCCAGCAGGCAGACAGGGTTATTAGATACGCAGTATTTT
>TRBJ1-6|TRBV9|NA|NA
CASSDRAGNTPLHF
TGTGCCAGCAGCGATAGGGCCGGCAATACACCCCTCCACTTT
>TRBJ2-2|TRBV19|NA|NA
CASKVRTGNTGELFF
TGTGCCAGTAAGGTCCGGACGGGCAACACCGGGGAGCTGTTTTTT
>TRBJ1-2|TRBV6-5|NA|TRBD1
CASGEGTGANYGYTF
TGTGCCAGCGGGGAGGGGACAGGGGCTAACTATGGCTACACCTTC
>TRBJ2-5|TRBV14|NA|NA
CASSSTDGKETQYF
TGTGCCAGCAGCTCTACCGACGGGAAAGAGACCCAGTACTTC
>TRBJ2-7|TRBV29-1|NA|TRBD1
CSVARGQNEQYF
TGCAGCGTGGCCAGGGGGCAGAATGAGCAGTACTTC
>TRBJ2-1|TRBV20-1|NA|NA
CSPRPSRVSYNEQFF
TGCAGTCCTAGACCGAGCCGGGTCTCCTACAATGAGCAGTTCTTC
>TRBJ1-2|TRBV20-1|few|TRBD1
CSAGTGGNYGYTF
TGCAGTGCTGGGACAGGGGGCAACTATGGCTACACCTTC
>TRBJ1-2|TRBV5-1|once|NA
CASSQSGGAEYGYTF
TGTGCCAGCAGCCAGTCCGGGGGGGCTGAGTATGGCTACACCTTC
>TRBJ2-5|TRBV9|many|NA
CASSVRGVQETQYF
TGTGCCAGCAGCGTAAGAGGGGTCCAAGAGACCCAGTACTTC
>TRBJ2-6|TRBV2|NA|NA
CASSVGQEGYTFGSGTF
NA
>TRBJ1-2|TRBV7-9|few|NA
CASTLDTNYGYTF
TGTGCCAGCACCTTGGACACAAACTATGGCTACACCTTC
>TRBJ1-1|TRBV5-1|NA|TRBD1
CASSRDRGAYRAFF
TGTGCCAGCAGCAGAGACAGGGGTGCCTATAGAGCTTTCTTT
>TRBJ2-3|TRBV7-6|NA|NA
CASGLGLHTDTQYF
TGTGCCAGCGGGTTGGGACTCCACACAGACACGCAGTATTTT
>TRBJ2-7|TRBV20-1|NA|NA
CSAREQLTYGYEQYF
TGCAGTGCTAGAGAACAACTAACTTATGGCTACGAGCAGTACTTC